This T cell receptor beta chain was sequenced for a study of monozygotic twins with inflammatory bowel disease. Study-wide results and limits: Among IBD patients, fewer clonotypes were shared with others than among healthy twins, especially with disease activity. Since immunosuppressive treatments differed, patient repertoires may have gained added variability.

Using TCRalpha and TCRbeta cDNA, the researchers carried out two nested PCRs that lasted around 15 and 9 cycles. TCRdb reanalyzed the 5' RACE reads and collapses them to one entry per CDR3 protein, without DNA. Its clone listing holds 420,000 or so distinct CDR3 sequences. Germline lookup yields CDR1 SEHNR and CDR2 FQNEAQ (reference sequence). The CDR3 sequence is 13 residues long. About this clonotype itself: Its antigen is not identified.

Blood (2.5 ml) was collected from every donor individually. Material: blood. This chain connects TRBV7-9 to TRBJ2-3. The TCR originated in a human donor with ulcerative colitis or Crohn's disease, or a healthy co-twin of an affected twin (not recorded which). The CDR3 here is CAILSGNTDTQYF.